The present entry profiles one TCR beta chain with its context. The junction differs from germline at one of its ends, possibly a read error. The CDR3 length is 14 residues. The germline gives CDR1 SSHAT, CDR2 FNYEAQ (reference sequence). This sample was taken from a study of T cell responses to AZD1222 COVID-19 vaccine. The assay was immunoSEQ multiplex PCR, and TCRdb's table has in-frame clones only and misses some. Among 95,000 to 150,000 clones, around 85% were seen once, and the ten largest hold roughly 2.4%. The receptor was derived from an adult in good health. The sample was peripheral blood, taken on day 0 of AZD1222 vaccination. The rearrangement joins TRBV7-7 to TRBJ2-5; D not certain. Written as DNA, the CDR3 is TGTGCTAGCAGCTTAGGCGCGGTTCAAGAGACCCAGTACTTC. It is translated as CASSLGAVQETQYF.